Listed below are T cell receptor beta chains from one sample, sequenced in a study of shared clonotypes between healthy human individuals. The protocol was immunoSEQ multiplex PCR, while the TCRdb copy is restricted to in-frame clones and leaves out a portion. The data contain roughly 1 million clones, approximately 80% of them singletons. Material for sequencing was memory CD4+ T cells from PBMCs. Receptor source: a young man in good health. Some clones in this sample may be carry-over from other donors' samples. CDR3s include the opening cysteine and the closing phenylalanine or tryptophan. The D gene is left open where the match is weak.

j_call | d_call | v_call | cdr3_aa
TRBJ2-5 | TRBD1 | TRBV11-3 | CASSPGGSETQYF
TRBJ2-7 | TRBD2 | TRBV27 | CASSSPLAGAYEQYF
TRBJ2-3 | TRBD2 | TRBV5-1 | CASSRTSDNTDTQYF
TRBJ1-2 | TRBD1 | TRBV30 | CAWSDQDRGGYTF
TRBJ2-3 | TRBD2 | TRBV25-1 | CASSRLAGGTDTQYF
TRBJ1-1 | - | TRBV18 | CASSVIQGTEAFF
TRBJ1-5 | TRBD1 | TRBV6-6 | CASSYDRAQPQHF
TRBJ1-1 | TRBD1 | TRBV30 | CAWRDTGGTEAFF
TRBJ2-3 | - | TRBV7-9 | CASSLPPTDTQYF
TRBJ2-7 | - | TRBV7-8 | CASSLVGGGDLEQYF
TRBJ2-7 | TRBD1 | TRBV4-1 | CASSYGDRGSEQYF
TRBJ1-1 | TRBD1 | TRBV5-1 | CASSTETQGGTEAFF
TRBJ1-5 | - | TRBV4-1 | CASSQVGTLPGQPQHF
TRBJ1-2 | TRBD1 | TRBV27 | CASSPTGGDNYGYTF
TRBJ1-4 | - | TRBV5-4 | CASSVLRDGEKLFF